Reported below is one TCR beta chain. The sample comes from a study of brain T cells in children with intractable seizures. The sequenced cases were selected for having the highest brain T cell transcript signatures. Pre-surgery treatment included at least one anti-epileptic drug. Using immunoSEQ multiplex PCR, the repertoire was profiled, and TCRdb retains in-frame clones only, with some absent. The table has around 100,000 clones, around 94% seen once. This CDR3 has 16 residues. V was pared by 3 bases and J by 4 bases, with 19 bases between. Per germline, CDR1 MNHEY and CDR2 SMNVEV (reference sequence).

The J gene is TRBJ2-7, the V gene TRBV27; a weak D match, TRBD2 (6 bases). This specimen was peripheral blood, taken at surgery. The origin of this receptor is a boy younger than two with hemimegalencephaly and intractable seizures. This CDR3 reads CASSFLWTIPTYEQYF. CDR3 DNA sequence: TGTGCCAGCAGTTTCCTCTGGACTATTCCGACGTACGAGCAGTACTTC.